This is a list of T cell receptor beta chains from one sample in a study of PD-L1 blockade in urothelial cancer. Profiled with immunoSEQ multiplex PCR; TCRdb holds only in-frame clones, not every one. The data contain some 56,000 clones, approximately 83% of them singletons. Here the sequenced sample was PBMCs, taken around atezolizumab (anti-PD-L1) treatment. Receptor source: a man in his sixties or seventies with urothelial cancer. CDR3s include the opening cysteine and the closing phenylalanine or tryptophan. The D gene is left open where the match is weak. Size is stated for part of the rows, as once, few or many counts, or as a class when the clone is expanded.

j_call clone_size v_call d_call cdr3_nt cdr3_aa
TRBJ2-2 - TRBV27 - TGTGCCAGCATACACGGGGGGAACACCGGGGAGCTGTTTTTT CASIHGGNTGELFF
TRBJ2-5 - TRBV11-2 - TGTGCCAGCAGCTTAGTGGTAGCGGAGACCCAGTACTTC CASSLVVAETQYF
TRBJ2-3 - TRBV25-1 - TGTGCCAGCAGTGATGAACTATACGCGTATTTT CASSDELYAYF
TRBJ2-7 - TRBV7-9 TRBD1 TGTGCCAGCAGCTCCCCTGGACAGGGCTCCTACGAGCAGTACTTC CASSSPGQGSYEQYF
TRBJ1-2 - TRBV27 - TGTGCCAGCAGTTTATCGGGGGGGGACCATTACTATGGCTACACCTTC CASSLSGGDHYYGYTF
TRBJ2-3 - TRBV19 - TGTGCCAGTAGTAACAGGCCAGATACGCAGTATTTT CASSNRPDTQYF
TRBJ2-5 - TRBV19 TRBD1 TGTGCCAGTAACTCACCCGGTGGGACAGGACAAGAGACCCAGTACTTC CASNSPGGTGQETQYF
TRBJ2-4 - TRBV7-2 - TGTGCCAGCAGCTTAGACCAGGGTAGATACATTCAGTACTTC CASSLDQGRYIQYF
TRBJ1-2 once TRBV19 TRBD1 TGTGCCAGTAGTTTACAGGGGACCTATGGCTACACCTTC CASSLQGTYGYTF
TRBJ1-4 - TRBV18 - TGTGCCAGCTCACAGCAAGGGGAGGGCGATAATGAAAAACTGTTTTTT CASSQQGEGDNEKLFF
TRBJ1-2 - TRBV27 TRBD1 TGTGCCAGCAGTCCCCGACAGGGAGGTGGCTATGGCTACACCTTC CASSPRQGGGYGYTF
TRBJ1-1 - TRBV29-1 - TGCAGCGTTGTTAGCACTGAAGCTTTCTTT CSVVSTEAFF
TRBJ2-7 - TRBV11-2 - TGTGCCAGCAGCTTATCGTCGACTGCCTACGAGCAGTACTTC CASSLSSTAYEQYF
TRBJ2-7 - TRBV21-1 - TGTGCCAGCAAGGTGGGCATCTCCTACGAGCAGTACTTC CASKVGISYEQYF
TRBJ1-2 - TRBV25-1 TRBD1 TGTGCCAGCAGTGGGGACAGGGCCTATGGCTACACCTTC CASSGDRAYGYTF
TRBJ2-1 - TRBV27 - TGTGCCAGCCAGGGGTCATACAATGAGCAGTTCTTC CASQGSYNEQFF
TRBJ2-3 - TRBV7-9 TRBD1 TGTGCCAGCAGCCCCGACAGGGCAAGGGCAGATACGCAGTATTTT CASSPDRARADTQYF
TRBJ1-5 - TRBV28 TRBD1 TGTGCCAGCAGTCCGACTGGGACAGGGAATCAGCCCCAGCATTTT CASSPTGTGNQPQHF
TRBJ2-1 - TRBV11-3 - TGTGCCAGCGCCCAGGATCCCTACAATGAGCAGTTCTTC CASAQDPYNEQFF
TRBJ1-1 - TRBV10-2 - TGCGCCAGCATCAGGGTGAACACTGAAGCTTTCTTT CASIRVNTEAFF
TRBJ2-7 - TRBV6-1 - TGTGCCAGCAGTGAAGCCCCACCCGGGGGTGACAGGGTGACCGAGCAGTACTTC CASSEAPPGGDRVTEQYF
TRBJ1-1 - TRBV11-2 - TGTGCCAGCAGCTTAGCAGGGGTGGGCTTCACTGAAGCTTTCTTT CASSLAGVGFTEAFF
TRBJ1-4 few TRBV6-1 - TGTGCCAGCAGCGCGCAGGGTATTACTAATGAAAAACTGTTTTTT CASSAQGITNEKLFF
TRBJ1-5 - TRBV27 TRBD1 TGTGCCAGCGGCAAAACAGGGGATAGCAATCAGCCCCAGCATTTT CASGKTGDSNQPQHF
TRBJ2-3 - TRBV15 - TGTGCCACCAGCAGAGATAACACAGGCACAGATACGCAGTATTTT CATSRDNTGTDTQYF
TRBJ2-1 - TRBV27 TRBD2 TGTGCCAGCAGTTTCGTAGCGGGAGGGCCGGGTGAGCAGTTCTTC CASSFVAGGPGEQFF
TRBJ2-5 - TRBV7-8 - TGTGCCAGCAGCTTACGAGCGGCCCAAGAGACCCAGTACTTC CASSLRAAQETQYF
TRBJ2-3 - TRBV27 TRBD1 TGTGCCAGCAGTCCCCCTACAGCAGGGGGAGATCACAGATACGCGTATTTT CASSPPTAGGDHRYAYF
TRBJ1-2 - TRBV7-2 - TGTGCCAGCAGCTTAGCGAGGGCAGGCCTCTATGGCTACACCTTC CASSLARAGLYGYTF
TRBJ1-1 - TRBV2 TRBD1 TGTGCCAGCAGTGGAGACAGGGGGCCGGGGAACACTGAAGCTTTCTTT CASSGDRGPGNTEAFF
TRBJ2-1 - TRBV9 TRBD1 TGTGCCAGCAGCCCGCGGACAGGGGGTTACAATGAGCAGTTCTTC CASSPRTGGYNEQFF
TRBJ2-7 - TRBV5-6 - TGTGCCAGCAGCTTAGGGGGACCGCACCCCTACGAGCAGTACTTC CASSLGGPHPYEQYF
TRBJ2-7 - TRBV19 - TGTGCCAGTAGTATAGGGGGACAAGTTTACTTC CASSIGGQVYF
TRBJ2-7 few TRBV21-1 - TGTGCCAGCAGCAAAGGGAAGGCGGGGGGCGGGTGCGAGCAGTACTTC CASSKGKAGGGCEQYF
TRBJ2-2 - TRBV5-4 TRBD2 TGTGCCAGCAGCTCGGCGGGAGGGGGCGCGAACACCGGGGAGCTGTTTTTT CASSSAGGGANTGELFF
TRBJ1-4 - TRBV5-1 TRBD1 TGCGCCAGCAGCGTCGGGACAGGCGGAAACTCGGAAAAACTGTTTTTT CASSVGTGGNSEKLFF
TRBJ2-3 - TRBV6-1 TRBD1 TGTGCCAGCAGTGAGACAGGGGAATCAGATACGCAGTATTTT CASSETGESDTQYF
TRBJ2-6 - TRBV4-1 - TGCGCCAGCAGCCAACCACAGGGTCCCCTCTCTGGGGCCAACGTCCTGACTTTC CASSQPQGPLSGANVLTF
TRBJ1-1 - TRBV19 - TGTGCCAGTAGTACTCAGTCGAACCAAGCTTTCTTT CASSTQSNQAFF
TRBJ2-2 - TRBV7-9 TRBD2 TGTGCCAGCAGCTTGGGACTAGGAACGACCGGGGAGCTGTTTTTT CASSLGLGTTGELFF
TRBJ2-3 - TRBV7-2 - TGTGCCAGCAGCGCCTACACAGATACGCAGTATTTT CASSAYTDTQYF